This entry lists 5 T cell receptor beta chains sequenced from one sample in a study of shared clonotypes between healthy human individuals. CD45RO-negative, CCR7-selected cells formed the naive CD8 fraction, which excluded terminally differentiated effector memory CD45RA+ cells. Profiling relied on immunoSEQ multiplex PCR, and the TCRdb table lists in-frame clones only, not all of them. Here the sample spans nearly 2 million clones, about 95% being singletons. Sequencing input: naive CD8+ T cells sorted from blood. The receptor source for this set is a man younger than 35 in good health.

This clone was detected only once. Other DNA sequences in the sample encode the same CDR3. V usage is TRBV13 and J usage is TRBJ2-7; 9 bases agree with TRBD1. Germline V gene sequence: CDR1 PRHDT, CDR2 FYEKMQ (reference sequence). J lost 3 bases, V lost 5 bases, and 2 bases had no gene match. The CDR3 has 13 amino acids. CDR3 amino acids: CASSQDRGYEQYF. The CDR3 DNA follows: TGTGCCAGCAGCCAGGACAGGGGCTACGAGCAGTACTTC. Filled out from reference TRBV13 and TRBJ2-7, the complete variable domain reads AAGVIQSPRHLIKEKRETATLKCYPIPRHDTVYWYQQGPGQDPQFLISFYEKMQSDKGSIPDRFSAQQFSDYHSELNMSSLELGDSALYFCASSQDRGYEQYFGPGTRLTVT.

The chain has TRBV13 and TRBJ2-7, with 9 bases aligning to TRBD1. Looked up from germline, CDR1 is PRHDT and CDR2 is FYEKMQ (reference sequence). This CDR3 region has 15 residues. The V gene end was trimmed by 4 bases and the J gene end by 4 bases; junction bases not matched to a gene: 8. CDR3 in amino acids: CASSSPRTGDYEQYF. The CDR3 coding sequence is TGTGCCAGCAGCTCCCCTCGGACAGGGGATTACGAGCAGTACTTC.

CDR3 sequence: CASSEPRDRVGYGYTF. For the CDR3, the DNA is TGTGCCAGCAGTGAACCCCGGGACAGGGTAGGCTATGGCTACACCTTC. The rearrangement links TRBV6-1 to TRBJ1-2; TRBD1 agrees at 9 bases. The germline V gene encodes CDR1 MNHNS and CDR2 SASEGT. V shed 2 bases and J 4 bases; nucleotides not matched to a gene: 8. CDR3 size: 16 residues.

This clone came up once. This sequence joins TRBV5-1 and TRBJ2-5; weak D call: TRBD2 (7 bases). Germline V CDR1 and CDR2: SGHRS, YFSETQ. The CDR3 is 17 amino acids. Trimming cost V 0 bases and J 1 base, with 16 bases left between them. CDR3 nucleotide sequence: TGCGCCAGCAGCTTGGCCGGGGGGCCAGCCCTCCAAGAGACCCAGTACTTC. Translating gives CASSLAGGPALQETQYF.

The chain recombines TRBV4-3 with TRBJ1-2; possible D gene TRBD1, 6 bases. The V end was cut by 8 bases, the J end by 4 bases, with 23 bases between. This CDR3 contains 16 residues. CDR1 LGHNA and CDR2 YSLEER come from the germline V gene. As DNA, the CDR3 is TGCGCCAGCGGATTAGTCTGGACAGACGACCCCTATGGCTACACCTTC. It is translated as CASGLVWTDDPYGYTF.